This TCR beta chain was retrieved from a study of OX40 agonist ivuxolimab in advanced cancers. Study at large: Melanoma, hepatocellular carcinoma, head and neck or renal cell cancer occurred in dose-escalation patients.

The CDR3 is made up of 14 amino acids. Germline-derived CDR1 and CDR2 are MNHEY and SVGAGI. Trimming left V 8 bases short and J 1 base short, with 12 bases between. Sequencing used immunoSEQ multiplex PCR; TCRdb keeps in-frame clones, though not all of them. Seen here are fewer than 85,000 clones, just over 85% observed once, and the top ten hold approximately 0.73%. The material sequenced was CD4+ or CD8+ T cells sorted from blood, taken in a trial of the OX40 agonist ivuxolimab. The V and J genes are TRBV6-5 and TRBJ1-3; D gene unclear. This TCR was sampled from an adult with an advanced solid tumor such as melanoma, head and neck, liver or kidney cancer. The CDR3: CASCERPSGNTIYF. CDR3 coding DNA: TGTGCCAGCTGTGAACGACCATCTGGAAACACCATATATTTT.